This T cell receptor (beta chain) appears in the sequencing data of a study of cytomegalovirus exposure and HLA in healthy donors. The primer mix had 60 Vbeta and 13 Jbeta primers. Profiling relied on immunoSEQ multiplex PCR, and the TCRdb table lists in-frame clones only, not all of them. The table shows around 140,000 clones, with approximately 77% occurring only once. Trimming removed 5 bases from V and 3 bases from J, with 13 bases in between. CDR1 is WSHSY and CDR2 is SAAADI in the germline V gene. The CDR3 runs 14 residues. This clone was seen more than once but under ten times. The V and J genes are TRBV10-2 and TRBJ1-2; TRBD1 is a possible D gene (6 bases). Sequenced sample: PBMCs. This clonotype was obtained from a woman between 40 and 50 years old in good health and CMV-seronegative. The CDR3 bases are TGCGCCAGCAGTAAAGGACAGATTGACTATGGCTACACCTTC. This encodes CASSKGQIDYGYTF.